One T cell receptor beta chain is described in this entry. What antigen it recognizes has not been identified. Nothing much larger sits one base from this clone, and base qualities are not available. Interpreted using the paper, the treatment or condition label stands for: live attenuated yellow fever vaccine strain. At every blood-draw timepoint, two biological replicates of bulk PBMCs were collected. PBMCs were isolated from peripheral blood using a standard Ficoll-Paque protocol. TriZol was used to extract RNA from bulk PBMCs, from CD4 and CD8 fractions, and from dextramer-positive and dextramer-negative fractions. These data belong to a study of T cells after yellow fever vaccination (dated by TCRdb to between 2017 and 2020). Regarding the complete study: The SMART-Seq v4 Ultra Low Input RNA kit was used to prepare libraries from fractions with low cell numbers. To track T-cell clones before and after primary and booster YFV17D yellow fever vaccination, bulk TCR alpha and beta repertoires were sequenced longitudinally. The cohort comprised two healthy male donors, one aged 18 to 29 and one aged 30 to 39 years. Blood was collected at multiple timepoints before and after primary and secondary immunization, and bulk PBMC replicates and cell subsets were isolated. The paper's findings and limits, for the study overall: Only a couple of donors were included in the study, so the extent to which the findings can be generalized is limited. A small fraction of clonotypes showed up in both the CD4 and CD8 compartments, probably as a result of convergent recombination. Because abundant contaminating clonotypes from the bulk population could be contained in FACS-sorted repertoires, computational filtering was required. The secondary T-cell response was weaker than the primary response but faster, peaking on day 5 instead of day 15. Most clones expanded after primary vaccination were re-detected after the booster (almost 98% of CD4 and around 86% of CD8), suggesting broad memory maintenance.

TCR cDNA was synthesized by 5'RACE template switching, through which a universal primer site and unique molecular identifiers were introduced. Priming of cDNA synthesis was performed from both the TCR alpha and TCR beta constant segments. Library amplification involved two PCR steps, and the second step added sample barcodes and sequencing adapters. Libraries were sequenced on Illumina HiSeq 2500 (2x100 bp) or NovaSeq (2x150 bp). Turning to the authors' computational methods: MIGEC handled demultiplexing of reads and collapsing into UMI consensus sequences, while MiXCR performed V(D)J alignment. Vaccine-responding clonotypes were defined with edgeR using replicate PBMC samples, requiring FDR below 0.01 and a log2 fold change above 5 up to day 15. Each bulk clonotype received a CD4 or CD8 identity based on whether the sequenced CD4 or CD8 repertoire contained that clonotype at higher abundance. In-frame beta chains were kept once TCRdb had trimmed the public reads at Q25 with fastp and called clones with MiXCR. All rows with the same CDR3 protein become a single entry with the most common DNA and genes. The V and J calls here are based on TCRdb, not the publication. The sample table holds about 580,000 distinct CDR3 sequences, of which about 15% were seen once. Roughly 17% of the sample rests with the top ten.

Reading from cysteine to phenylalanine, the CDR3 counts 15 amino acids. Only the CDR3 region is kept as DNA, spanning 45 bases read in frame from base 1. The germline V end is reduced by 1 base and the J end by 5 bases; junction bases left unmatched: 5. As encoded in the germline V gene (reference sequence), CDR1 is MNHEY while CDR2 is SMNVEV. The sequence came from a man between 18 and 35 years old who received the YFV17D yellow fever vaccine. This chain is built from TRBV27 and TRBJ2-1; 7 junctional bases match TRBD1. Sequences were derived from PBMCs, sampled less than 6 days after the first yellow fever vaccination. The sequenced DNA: TGTGCCAGCAGTTTATTGGGGACAGCGAACAATGAGCAGTTCTTC. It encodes CASSLLGTANNEQFF.